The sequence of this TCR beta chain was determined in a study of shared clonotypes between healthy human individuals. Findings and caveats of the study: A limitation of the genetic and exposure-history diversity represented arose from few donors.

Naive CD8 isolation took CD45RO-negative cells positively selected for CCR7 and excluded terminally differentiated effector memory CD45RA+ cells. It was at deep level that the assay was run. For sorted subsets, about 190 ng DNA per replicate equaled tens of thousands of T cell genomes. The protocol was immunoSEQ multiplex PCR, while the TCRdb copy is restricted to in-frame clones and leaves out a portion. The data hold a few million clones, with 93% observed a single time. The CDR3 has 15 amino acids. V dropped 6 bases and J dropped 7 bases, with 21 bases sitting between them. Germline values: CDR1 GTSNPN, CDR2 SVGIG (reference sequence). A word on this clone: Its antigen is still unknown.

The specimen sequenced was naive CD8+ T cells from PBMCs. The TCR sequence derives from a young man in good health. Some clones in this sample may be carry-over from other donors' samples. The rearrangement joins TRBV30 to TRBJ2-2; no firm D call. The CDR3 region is CACEQSLAPRGELFF. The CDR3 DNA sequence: TGTGCCTGCGAGCAGTCCCTGGCCCCCCGCGGGGAGCTGTTTTTT.